The 6 T cell receptor beta chains presented below share a single source sample, sequenced in a study of Ad26.COV2.S vaccination and SARS-CoV-2 variants. Treatment given: over 15 received Ad26.COV2.S at low or high dose, single or two shots; about 5 received placebo; per-sample allocation not given. Sampling was performed 63 days after the first vaccine or placebo injection. The repertoire was sequenced with immunoSEQ multiplex PCR; TCRdb's copy has only in-frame clones and lacks some. This table holds 200,000 to 250,000 clones, roughly 88% found once. This specimen was peripheral blood, taken in a trial of Ad26.COV2.S vaccine versus placebo. These TCRs come from a person aged 18-65 years who received the Ad26.COV2.S COVID-19 vaccine or a placebo.

The table lists this clone with a count of one. V is TRBV7-9 and J is TRBJ2-5, with 14 bases fitting TRBD2. The CDR3 length is 17 residues. V trimming: 3 bases; J trimming: 4 bases; junction bases outside the gene matches: 7. Germline assignment: CDR1 SEHNR and CDR2 FQNEAQ (reference sequence). DNA for the CDR3: TGTGCCAGCAGCTTGGGACTAGCGGGGGTTCTTGGAGAGACCCAGTACTTC. It codes for CASSLGLAGVLGETQYF.

This sequence joins TRBV27 and TRBJ2-5; 8 bases agree with TRBD1. CDR1 MNHEY and CDR2 SMNVEV come from the germline V gene (reference sequence). There are 14 residues in the CDR3. Trimming at V came to 2 bases and at J to 4 bases, leaving 3 bases not matched to a gene. The DNA for the CDR3 is TGTGCCAGCAGTTTACGCAGGGGGCCAGAGACCCAGTACTTC. Translation gives CASSLRRGPETQYF.

This clone was seen once. The J gene is TRBJ2-5, the V gene TRBV13; D is ambiguous. Germline CDR1 and CDR2: PRHDT and FYEKMQ (reference sequence). This CDR3 region has 15 residues. Deletions cut 2 bases from V and 5 bases from J, with 15 bases between. CDR3 in DNA: TGTGCCAGCAGCTTATCCGAACTCCCAAGGGAGACCCAGTACTTC. This codes for CASSLSELPRETQYF.

The chain carries TRBV19 and TRBJ1-5; D remains ambiguous. The V gene lost 5 bases and the J gene lost 7 bases, with 6 bases spanning the gap. This CDR3 has 11 amino acids. Germline CDR1 is LNHDA and CDR2 is SQIVND (reference sequence). The CDR3 coding sequence is TGTGCCAGTAGTCCTGGGCAGCCCCAGCATTTT. It yields the protein CASSPGQPQHF.

The table lists this clone with a few counts. This chain uses TRBV9 with TRBJ2-2; D is possibly TRBD1 (6 bases). The CDR3 has 16 amino acids. V dropped 3 bases and J dropped 6 bases, with 18 bases sitting between them. Germline V gene sequence: CDR1 SGDLS, CDR2 YYNGEE. For the CDR3, the DNA is TGTGCCAGCAGCGCGGGACATTCGCCTGAGTCCGGGGAGCTGTTTTTT. It specifies CASSAGHSPESGELFF.

The genes are TRBV11-2 and TRBJ2-1; TRBD1 is a possible D gene (6 bases). Germline V CDR1 and CDR2: SGHAT, FQNNGV. This CDR3 has 13 residues. V was cut by 4 bases and J by 9 bases, with 13 bases left in between. CDR3 coding DNA: TGTGCCAGCAGCTCTCAGGGGCCCAGTGAGCAGTTCTTC. Residues: CASSSQGPSEQFF.